The T cell receptor beta chain described here comes from a study of cytomegalovirus exposure and HLA in healthy donors. Germline V gene data show CDR1 as LNHDA and CDR2 as SQIVND (reference sequence). The CDR3 contains 13 residues. Losses at the gene ends were 5 bases for V and 6 bases for J; bases not matched to a gene: 3. PCR involved 60 Vbeta and 13 Jbeta primers. Only in-frame clones appear in the TCRdb table, and some are missing; sequencing was by immunoSEQ multiplex PCR. The sample has 270,000 or so clones, 85% to 95% seen once; the top ten hold about 1.5%. The donors, nominally healthy at sampling, likely had unrecorded immune exposures.

Sequences were obtained from PBMCs. This chain joins TRBV19 and TRBJ2-4; 8 nucleotides match TRBD1. The TCR originated in a girl aged 2-10 years in good health and CMV-seronegative. CDR3 in DNA: TGTGCCAGTAGTGTGGACAGGGCAAACATTCAGTACTTC. Translation: CASSVDRANIQYF.